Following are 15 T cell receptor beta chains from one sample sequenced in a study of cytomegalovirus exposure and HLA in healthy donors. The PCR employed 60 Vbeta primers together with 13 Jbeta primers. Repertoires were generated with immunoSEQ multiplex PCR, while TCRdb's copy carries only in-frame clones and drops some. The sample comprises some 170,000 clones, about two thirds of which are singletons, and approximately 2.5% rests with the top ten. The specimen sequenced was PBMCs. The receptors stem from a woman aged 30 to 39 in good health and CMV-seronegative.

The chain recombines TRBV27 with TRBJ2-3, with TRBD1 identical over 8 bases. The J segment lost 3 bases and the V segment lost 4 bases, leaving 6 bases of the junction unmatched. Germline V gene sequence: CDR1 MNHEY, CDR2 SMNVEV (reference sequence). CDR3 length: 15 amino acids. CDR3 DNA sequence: TGTGCCAGCAGTTGGACAGGGAGTAAAACAGATACGCAGTATTTT. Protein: CASSWTGSKTDTQYF.

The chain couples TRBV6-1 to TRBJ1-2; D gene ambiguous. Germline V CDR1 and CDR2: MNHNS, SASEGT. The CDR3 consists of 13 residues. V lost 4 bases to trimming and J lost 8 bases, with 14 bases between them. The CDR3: CASSVSRRGGYTF. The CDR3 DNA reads TGTGCCAGCAGTGTCTCCAGGCGCGGGGGCTACACCTTC.

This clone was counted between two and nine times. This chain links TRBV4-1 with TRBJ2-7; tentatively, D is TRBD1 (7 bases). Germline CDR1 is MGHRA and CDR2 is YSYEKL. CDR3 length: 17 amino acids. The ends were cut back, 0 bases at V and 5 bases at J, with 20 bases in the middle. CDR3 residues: CASSQDPGGGRSHEQYF. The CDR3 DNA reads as TGCGCCAGCAGCCAAGATCCAGGGGGAGGCAGGTCCCACGAGCAGTACTTC.

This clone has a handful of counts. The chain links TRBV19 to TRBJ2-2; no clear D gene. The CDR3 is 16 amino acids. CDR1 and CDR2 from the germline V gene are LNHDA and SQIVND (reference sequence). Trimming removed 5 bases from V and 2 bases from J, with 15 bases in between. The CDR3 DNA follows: TGTGCCAGTAGTCCGAGAGCAGGTAGAAACACCGGGGAGCTGTTTTTT. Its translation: CASSPRAGRNTGELFF.

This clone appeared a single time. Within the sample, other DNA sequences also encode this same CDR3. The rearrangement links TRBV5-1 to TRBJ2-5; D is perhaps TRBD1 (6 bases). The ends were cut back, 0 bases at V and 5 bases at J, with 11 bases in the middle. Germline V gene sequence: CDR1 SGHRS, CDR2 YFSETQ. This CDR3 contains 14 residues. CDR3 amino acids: CASSLAGQQETQYF. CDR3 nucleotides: TGCGCCAGCAGCTTGGCAGGACAGCAGGAGACCCAGTACTTC.

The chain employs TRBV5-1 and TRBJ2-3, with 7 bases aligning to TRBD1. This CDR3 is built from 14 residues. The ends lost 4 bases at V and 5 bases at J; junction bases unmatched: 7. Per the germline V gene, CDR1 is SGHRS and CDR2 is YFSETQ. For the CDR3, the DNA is TGCGCCAGCAGCCTAAAGACAGGGTTAGATACGCAGTATTTT. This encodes CASSLKTGLDTQYF. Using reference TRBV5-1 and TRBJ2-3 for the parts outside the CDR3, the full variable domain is KAGVTQTPRYLIKTRGQQVTLSCSPISGHRSVSWYQQTPGQGLQFLFEYFSETQRNKGNFPGRFSGRQFSNSRSEMNVSTLELGDSALYLCASSLKTGLDTQYFGPGTRLTVL.

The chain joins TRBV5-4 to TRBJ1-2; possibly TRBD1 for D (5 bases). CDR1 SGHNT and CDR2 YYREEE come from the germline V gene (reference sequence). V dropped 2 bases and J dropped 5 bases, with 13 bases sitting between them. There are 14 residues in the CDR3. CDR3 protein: CASSFDSDFYGYTF. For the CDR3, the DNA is TGTGCCAGCAGCTTCGACAGCGACTTTTATGGCTACACCTTC.

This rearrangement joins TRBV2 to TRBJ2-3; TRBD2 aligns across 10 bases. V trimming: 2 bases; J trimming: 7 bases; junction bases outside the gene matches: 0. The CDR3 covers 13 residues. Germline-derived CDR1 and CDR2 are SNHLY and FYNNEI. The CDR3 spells CASSETSGNTQYF. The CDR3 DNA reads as TGTGCCAGCAGTGAAACTAGCGGGAATACGCAGTATTTT.

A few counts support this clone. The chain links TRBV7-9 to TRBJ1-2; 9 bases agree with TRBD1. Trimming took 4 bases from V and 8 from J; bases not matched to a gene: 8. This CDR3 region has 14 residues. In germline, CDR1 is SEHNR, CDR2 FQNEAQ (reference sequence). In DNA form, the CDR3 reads TGTGCCAGCAGCTCGGACAGGGGTTCTGTAGGCTACACCTTC. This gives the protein CASSSDRGSVGYTF.

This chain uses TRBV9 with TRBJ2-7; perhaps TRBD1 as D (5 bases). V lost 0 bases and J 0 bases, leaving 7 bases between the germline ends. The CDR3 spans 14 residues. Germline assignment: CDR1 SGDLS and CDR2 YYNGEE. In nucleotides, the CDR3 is TGTGCCAGCAGCGTAGTGGACACCTCCTACGAGCAGTACTTC. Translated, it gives CASSVVDTSYEQYF.

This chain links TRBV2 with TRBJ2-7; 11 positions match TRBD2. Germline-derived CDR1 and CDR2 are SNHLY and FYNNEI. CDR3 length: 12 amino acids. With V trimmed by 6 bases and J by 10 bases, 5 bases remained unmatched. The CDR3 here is CASRVAGGRQYF. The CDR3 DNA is TGTGCCAGCAGAGTAGCGGGGGGGCGACAGTACTTC.

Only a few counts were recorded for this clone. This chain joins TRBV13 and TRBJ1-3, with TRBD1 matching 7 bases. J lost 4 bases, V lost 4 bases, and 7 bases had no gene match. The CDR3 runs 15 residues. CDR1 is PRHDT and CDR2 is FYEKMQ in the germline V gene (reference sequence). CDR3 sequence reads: CASSSRQGGGNTIYF. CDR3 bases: TGTGCCAGCAGCTCCCGACAGGGAGGAGGAAACACCATATATTTT.

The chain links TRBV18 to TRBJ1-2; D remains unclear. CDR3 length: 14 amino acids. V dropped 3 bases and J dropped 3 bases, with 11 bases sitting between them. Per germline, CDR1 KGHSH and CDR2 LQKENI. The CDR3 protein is CASSPGVEHYGYTF. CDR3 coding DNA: TGTGCCAGCTCACCCGGGGTGGAACACTATGGCTACACCTTC.

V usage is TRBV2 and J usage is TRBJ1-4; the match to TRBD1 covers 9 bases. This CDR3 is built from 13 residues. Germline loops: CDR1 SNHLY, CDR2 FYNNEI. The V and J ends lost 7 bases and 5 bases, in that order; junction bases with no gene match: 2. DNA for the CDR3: TGTGCCAGCATCGGGACAGGGAATGAAAAACTGTTTTTT. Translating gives CASIGTGNEKLFF.

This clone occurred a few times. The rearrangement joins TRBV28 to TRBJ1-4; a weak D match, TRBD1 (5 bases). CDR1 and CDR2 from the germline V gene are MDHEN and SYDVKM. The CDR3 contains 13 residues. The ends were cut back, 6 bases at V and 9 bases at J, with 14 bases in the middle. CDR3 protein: CASSWDRGKKLFF. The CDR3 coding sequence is TGTGCCAGCAGCTGGGACCGCGGGAAAAAACTGTTTTTT.